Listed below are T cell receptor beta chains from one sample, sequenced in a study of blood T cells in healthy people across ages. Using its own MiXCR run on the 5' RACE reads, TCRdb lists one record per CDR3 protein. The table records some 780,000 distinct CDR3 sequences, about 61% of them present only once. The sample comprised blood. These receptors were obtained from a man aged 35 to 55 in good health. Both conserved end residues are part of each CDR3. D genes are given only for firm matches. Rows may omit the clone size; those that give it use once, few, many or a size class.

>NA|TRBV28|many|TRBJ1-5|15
TGTGCCAGCAGACCTGCCGGAGTCGGCAATCAGCCCCAGCATTTT
CASRPAGVGNQPQHF
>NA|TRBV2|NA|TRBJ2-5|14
TGTGCCAGCAGTGTTTTTGCCTACCAAGAGACCCAGTACTTC
CASSVFAYQETQYF
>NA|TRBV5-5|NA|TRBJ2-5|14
TGTGCCAGCAGCTTGGCAAGTAATCAAGAGACCCAGTACTTC
CASSLASNQETQYF
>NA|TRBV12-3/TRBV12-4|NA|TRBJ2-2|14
TGTGCCAGCAGTTTTACGGGGACCACCGGGGAGCTGTTTTTT
CASSFTGTTGELFF
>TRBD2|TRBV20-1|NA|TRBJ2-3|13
TGCAGTGCCAGTCGGCTAGCGGTAGATACGCAGTATTTT
CSASRLAVDTQYF
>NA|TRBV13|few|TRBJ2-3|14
TGTGCCAGCAGCGCCTCCAAAAGGGGCGGGCTGCAGTATTTT
CASSASKRGGLQYF
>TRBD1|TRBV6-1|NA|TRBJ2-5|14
TGTGCCAGCAGTCCCCTAACAGGGGTTGAGACCCAGTACTTC
CASSPLTGVETQYF
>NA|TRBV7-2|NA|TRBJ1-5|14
TGTGCCAGCAGCCGGAAGGATAACAATCAGCCCCAGCATTTT
CASSRKDNNQPQHF
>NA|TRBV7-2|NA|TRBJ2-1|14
TGTGCCAGCAGCCTCGGCTGGGGCCGCAATGAGCAGTTCTTC
CASSLGWGRNEQFF
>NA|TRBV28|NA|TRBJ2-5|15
TGTGCCAGCAGATCCATGAGGAGGGTCCAAGAGACCCAGTACTTC
CASRSMRRVQETQYF
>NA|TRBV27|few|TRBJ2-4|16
TGTGCCAGCAGTTCCACCCTAGCGCTAGCCAAAAACATTCAGTACTTC
CASSSTLALAKNIQYF
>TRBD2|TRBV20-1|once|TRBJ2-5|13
TGCAGTGCCGCCGAGTGGGAGGGTGAGACCCAGTACTTC
CSAAEWEGETQYF
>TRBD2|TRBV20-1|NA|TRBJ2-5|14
TGCAGTGCTGGGGGTCGGGAGGGGAAAGGGACCCAGTACTTC
CSAGGREGKGTQYF
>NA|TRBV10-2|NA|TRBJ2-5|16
TGCGCCAGCAGTGAGCCACTGACAGCGCCCCAAGAGACCCAGTACTTC
CASSEPLTAPQETQYF
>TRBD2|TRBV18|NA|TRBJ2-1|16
TGTGCCAGCTCGCCCATAGCGGGAGTCTCTGGCTATGAGCAGTTCTTC
CASSPIAGVSGYEQFF
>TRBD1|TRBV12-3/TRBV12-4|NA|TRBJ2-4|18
TGTGCCAGCAGTTTAGATGGGGACAGAGTTATAGCCAAAAACATTCAGTACTTC
CASSLDGDRVIAKNIQYF
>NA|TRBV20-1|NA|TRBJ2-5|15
TGCAGTGCTAGTCCTCCGGTTATGAGGGGAGAGACCCAGTACTTC
CSASPPVMRGETQYF
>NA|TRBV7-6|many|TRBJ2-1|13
TGTGCCAGCAGACCTCATGAGAACAATGAGCAGTTCTTC
CASRPHENNEQFF
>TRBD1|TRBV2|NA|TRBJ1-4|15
TGTGCCAGCCGACAGGGGGTTGCAACTAATGAAAAACTGTTTTTT
CASRQGVATNEKLFF
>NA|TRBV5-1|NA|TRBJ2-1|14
TGCGCCAGCAGCTTAACAACCCTTGGGGATGAGCAGTTCTTC
CASSLTTLGDEQFF
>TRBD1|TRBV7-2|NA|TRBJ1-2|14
TGTGCCAGCAGCTCCGCGGACAGGGTATTCGGCTACACCTTC
CASSSADRVFGYTF
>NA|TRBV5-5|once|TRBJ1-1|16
TGTGCCAGCAGCCGGAGAGACAGGCCGGTGTGGACTGAAGCTTTCTTT
CASSRRDRPVWTEAFF
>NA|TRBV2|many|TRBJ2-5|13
TGTGCCAGCAGTGGGATTAGTGTGGAGACCCAGTACTTC
CASSGISVETQYF
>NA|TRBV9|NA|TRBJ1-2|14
TGTGCCAGCAGCGTAGGAGTCCCCAACTATGGCTACACCTTC
CASSVGVPNYGYTF
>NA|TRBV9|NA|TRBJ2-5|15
TGTGCCAGCAGCGGTGGGGCTCAAAGGGTAGAGACCCAGTACTTC
CASSGGAQRVETQYF
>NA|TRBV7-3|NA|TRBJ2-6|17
TGTGCCAGCAGCTTAATGGCCCTTGGGTCTGGGGCCAACGTCCTGACTTTC
CASSLMALGSGANVLTF
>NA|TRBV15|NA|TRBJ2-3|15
TGTGCCACCAGCAGTCCCACAGCGGGCACAGATACGCAGTATTTT
CATSSPTAGTDTQYF
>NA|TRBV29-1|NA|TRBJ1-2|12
TGCAGCGTTGCCGGGGACGGGGGTGGCTACACCTTC
CSVAGDGGGYTF
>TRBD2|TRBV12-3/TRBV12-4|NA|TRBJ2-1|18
TGTGCCAGCAGCCCCGTCGGGACTAGCAGAAATAGGATGAATGAGCAGTTCTTC
CASSPVGTSRNRMNEQFF
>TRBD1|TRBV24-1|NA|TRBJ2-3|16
TGTGCCACCAGTGATTTGAAGGGACAGGAGACAGATACGCAGTATTTT
CATSDLKGQETDTQYF
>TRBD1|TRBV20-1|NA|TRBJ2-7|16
TGCAGTGCTAGGGCCGGGACAGGGATTCCATACAATGAGCAGTACTTC
CSARAGTGIPYNEQYF
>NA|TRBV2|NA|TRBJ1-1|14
TGTGCCAGCAGTGAAGGGGCAGCGAACACTGAAGCTTTCTTT
CASSEGAANTEAFF
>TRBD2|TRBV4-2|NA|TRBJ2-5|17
TGTGCCAGCAGCCAAGAAGGGTTGGGACTAGCAGGCGAGACCCAGTACTTC
CASSQEGLGLAGETQYF
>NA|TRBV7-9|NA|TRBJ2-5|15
TGTGCCAGTCAGACATTGGCGGGACACCAAGAGACCCAGTACTTC
CASQTLAGHQETQYF
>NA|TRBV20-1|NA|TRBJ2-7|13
TGCAGTGCGGCCGCGGTTCCGTCCTACGAGCAGTACTTC
CSAAAVPSYEQYF
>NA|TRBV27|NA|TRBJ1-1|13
TGTGCCAGCTCAATTGGTACAGGCGTCGAAGCTTTCTTT
CASSIGTGVEAFF
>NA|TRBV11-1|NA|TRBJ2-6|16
TGTGCCAGCAGCTCGCCAGGGGTCTCTGGGGCCAACGTCCTGACTTTC
CASSSPGVSGANVLTF
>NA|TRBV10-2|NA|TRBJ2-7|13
TGCGCCAGCGGGTACCTCGGGGGCTACGAGCAGTACTTC
CASGYLGGYEQYF
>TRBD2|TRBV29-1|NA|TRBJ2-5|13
TGCAGCGTTGAAGCTGGACTAGCGGAGACCCAGTACTTC
CSVEAGLAETQYF
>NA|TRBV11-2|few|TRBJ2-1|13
TGTGCCAGCAGCTTTCCCCCGTTCAATGAGCAGTTCTTC
CASSFPPFNEQFF
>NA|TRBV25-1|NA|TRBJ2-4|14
TGTGCCAGCAGTAAGGCGGGACAGAAAAACATTCAGTACTTC
CASSKAGQKNIQYF
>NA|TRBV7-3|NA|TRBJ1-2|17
TGTGCCAGCAGTGTTACGGCCCCGACAGGCGGGGACTATGGCTACACCTTC
CASSVTAPTGGDYGYTF
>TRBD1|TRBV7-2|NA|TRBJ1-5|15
TGTGCCAGCAGTTTGATGACAGGGCCCTCTCAGCCCCAGCATTTT
CASSLMTGPSQPQHF
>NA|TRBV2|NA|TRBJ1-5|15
TGTGCCAGCACCTTTGATCCGGTCAGACGGCAGCCCCAGCATTTT
CASTFDPVRRQPQHF
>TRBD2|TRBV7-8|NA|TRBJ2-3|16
TGTGCCAGCAGCTTAGGCGGGATAGCGGGGACAGATACGCAGTATTTT
CASSLGGIAGTDTQYF
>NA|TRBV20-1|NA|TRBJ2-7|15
TGCAGTGCTACTCGACCATTGCAGGAGAACTACGAGCAGTACTTC
CSATRPLQENYEQYF
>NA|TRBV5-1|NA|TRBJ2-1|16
TGCGCCAGCAGCTTGGTCCCGGGCCGGATCTCAAATGAGCAGTTCTTC
CASSLVPGRISNEQFF
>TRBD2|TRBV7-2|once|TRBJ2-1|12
TGTGCCGGCAGCTCCGGGACTACCTCGGAGTTCTTC
CAGSSGTTSEFF
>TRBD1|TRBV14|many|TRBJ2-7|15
TGTGCCAGCAGCCCCCGGGACAGGTTTACCTACGAGCAGTACTTC
CASSPRDRFTYEQYF
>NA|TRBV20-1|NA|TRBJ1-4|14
TGCAGTGCTAGAGACAGGGAGACTAATGAAAAACTGTTTTTT
CSARDRETNEKLFF
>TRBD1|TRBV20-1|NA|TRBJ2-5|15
TGCAGTGCTAGAGTACCAGGGGGCACCCACAATGAGCAGTACTTC
CSARVPGGTHNEQYF
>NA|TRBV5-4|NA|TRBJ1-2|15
TGTGCCAGCAGCTTGGGCGCGGGAGAGTTCTATGGCTACACCTTC
CASSLGAGEFYGYTF
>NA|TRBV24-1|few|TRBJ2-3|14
TGTGCCACCAGTGAGCCCGGGACCCGAGATACGCAGTATTTT
CATSEPGTRDTQYF
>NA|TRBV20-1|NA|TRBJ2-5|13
TGCAGTGCTAGTCGACTAATACAAGAGACCCAGTACTTC
CSASRLIQETQYF
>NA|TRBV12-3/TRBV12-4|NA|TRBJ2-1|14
TGTGTCAGCACTATAACGGGACTCGCCTATGAGCAGTTCTTC
CVSTITGLAYEQFF
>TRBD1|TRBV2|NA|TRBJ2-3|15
TGTGCCAGCAGTGATCGACAGGGGACTCGGGATACGCAGTATTTT
CASSDRQGTRDTQYF
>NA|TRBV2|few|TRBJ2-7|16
TGTGCCTCCGCCGGCTCACCGAGGGGTAGGGGTTACGAGCAGTACTTC
CASAGSPRGRGYEQYF
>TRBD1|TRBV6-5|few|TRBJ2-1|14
TGTGCCGCTGGCACAGGGGGAGTTGACAATGAGCAGTTCTTC
CAAGTGGVDNEQFF
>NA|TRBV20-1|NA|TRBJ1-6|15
TGCAGTGCCGTCCCCGGGACGGAGAAAAATTCACCCCTCCACTTT
CSAVPGTEKNSPLHF